One and the same sample provided the 29 T cell receptor beta chains below, sequenced in a study of blood T cell repertoires in COVID-19. Profiled with immunoSEQ multiplex PCR; TCRdb holds only in-frame clones, not every one. The table lists approximately 300,000 clones, 70% to 90% of them singletons, with 3% to 4% in the top ten. The specimen was peripheral blood. Receptors were obtained from a woman in her thirties or forties with acute or convalescent COVID-19.

V and J are TRBV18 and TRBJ2-1; no clear D. Germline loops: CDR1 KGHSH, CDR2 LQKENI. Trimming took off 2 bases at V and 7 bases at J, with 12 bases between the two ends. The CDR3 is 14 residues long. The CDR3 here is CASSPSSLLNEQFF. Here the CDR3 DNA reads TGTGCCAGCTCACCATCGTCCCTATTGAATGAGCAGTTCTTC.

The rearrangement links TRBV5-5 to TRBJ1-1, with 8 bases matching TRBD1. The V and J ends lost 3 bases and 3 bases, in that order; junction bases with no gene match: 1. The CDR3 length is 13 residues. From germline, CDR1 is SGHKS and CDR2 YYEKEE (reference sequence). The CDR3 DNA is TGTGCCAGCAGCTGGGGACAGGACACTGAAGCTTTCTTT. Its protein is CASSWGQDTEAFF.

The chain is built from TRBV4-1 and TRBJ1-1; D is unclear. The CDR3 has 15 amino acids. Per the germline V gene, CDR1 is MGHRA and CDR2 is YSYEKL. The ends were cut back, 4 bases at V and 2 bases at J, with 14 bases in the middle. CDR3 sequence: CASSPLPHSNTEAFF. The CDR3 coding sequence is TGCGCCAGCAGCCCTCTCCCTCACAGTAACACTGAAGCTTTCTTT.

The chain joins TRBV9 to TRBJ2-5; D is unresolved. The CDR3 spans 12 residues. Germline V gives CDR1 SGDLS, CDR2 YYNGEE. V lost 0 bases and J 10 bases, leaving 10 bases between the germline ends. The CDR3 DNA reads as TGTGCCAGCAGCGTAGGATCCGACATCCAGTACTTC. Protein sequence: CASSVGSDIQYF.

J is TRBJ2-2 and V is TRBV7-3, with unresolved D. The CDR3 runs 13 residues. Germline lookup yields CDR1 SGHTA and CDR2 FQGTGA. V was shortened by 5 bases and J by 6 bases, with 10 bases between the two germline ends. The CDR3 nucleotides are TGTGCCAGCAGCCCCGCCCCGGCCGGGGAGCTGTTTTTT. The encoded protein is CASSPAPAGELFF.

The chain links TRBV10-1 to TRBJ2-1; 8 positions match TRBD2. The germline V gene has CDR1 WNHNN and CDR2 SYGVQD (reference sequence). The CDR3 length is 14 residues. V gave up 4 bases and J gave up 6 bases; unmatched junction bases: 5. The CDR3 reads CASSVGGATNEQFF. The CDR3 coding sequence is TGCGCCAGCAGTGTCGGGGGGGCGACCAATGAGCAGTTCTTC.

The gene calls are TRBV30 and TRBJ2-1, with 11 bases fitting TRBD2. In germline, CDR1 is GTSNPN, CDR2 SVGIG (reference sequence). V was clipped by 2 bases and J by 10 bases; unmatched bases: 10. This CDR3 is 15 amino acids long. CDR3 protein: CAWSTRLAGGLEQFF. The CDR3 nucleotides read TGTGCCTGGAGTACACGTTTAGCGGGGGGGCTGGAGCAGTTCTTC.

This chain joins TRBV11-3 and TRBJ2-6; a possible D gene is TRBD2 (6 bases). Germline lookup yields CDR1 SGHNT and CDR2 YENEEA. This CDR3 has 20 residues. V was pared by 0 bases and J by 0 bases, with 18 bases between. The CDR3 nucleotides are TGTGCCAGCAGCTTAGAGACGGGCGCGCGGGGTAGCTCTGGGGCCAACGTCCTGACTTTC. Translated: CASSLETGARGSSGANVLTF.

This clone was recorded only once. The V gene is TRBV6-4, the J gene TRBJ2-3; D is uncertain. Germline CDR1 MRHNA, CDR2 SNTAGT. The CDR3 runs 15 residues. Trimming removed 2 bases from V and 6 bases from J, with 15 bases in between. In nucleotides, the CDR3 is TGTGCCAGCAGTGACGCCGCGTTGGGCCGGGATACGCAGTATTTT. It yields the protein CASSDAALGRDTQYF.

V and J are TRBV11-2 and TRBJ1-3, with 7 nucleotides matching TRBD1. The CDR3 is made up of 15 amino acids. CDR1 SGHAT and CDR2 FQNNGV come from the germline V gene. The J segment lost 4 bases and the V segment lost 8 bases, leaving 11 bases of the junction unmatched. The CDR3 loop reads CASRKSGGRGNTIYF. As DNA, the CDR3 is TGTGCCAGCCGCAAGTCAGGGGGTCGAGGAAACACCATATATTTT. Combining the CDR3 with reference TRBV11-2 and TRBJ1-3 gives the whole variable domain EAGVAQSPRYKIIEKRQSVAFWCNPISGHATLYWYQQILGQGPKLLIQFQNNGVVDDSQLPKDRFSAERLKGVDSTLKIQPAKLEDSAVYLCASRKSGGRGNTIYFGEGSWLTVV.

The rearrangement links TRBV5-8 to TRBJ1-1; D perhaps matches TRBD1 (6 bases). Looked up from germline, CDR1 is SGHTS and CDR2 is YDEGEE. This CDR3 is 11 amino acids long. The V end was cut by 2 bases, the J end by 9 bases, with 8 bases between. The CDR3 DNA follows: TGTGCCAGCAGCTTACAGGGTCAAGCTTTCTTT. Amino acid sequence: CASSLQGQAFF.

This chain joins TRBV6-1 and TRBJ2-3, with 10 bases lining up with TRBD2. Germline CDR1 reads MNHNS; CDR2 reads SASEGT. CDR3 length: 15 amino acids. Trimming at V came to 2 bases and at J to 9 bases, leaving 8 bases not matched to a gene. CDR3 protein: CASSETERGGRTQYF. The CDR3 DNA reads as TGTGCCAGCAGTGAAACAGAGCGGGGGGGCCGGACGCAGTATTTT.

V and J are TRBV15 and TRBJ1-2; 11 positions match TRBD1. Trimming cost V 1 base and J 8 bases; bases outside gene matches: 6. The CDR3 is 15 amino acids. Germline loops: CDR1 LNHNV, CDR2 YYDKDF (reference sequence). The CDR3 loop is CATSRGLGQGDGYTF. CDR3 DNA sequence: TGTGCCACCAGCAGAGGGTTGGGACAGGGGGACGGCTACACCTTC.

The chain links TRBV2 to TRBJ2-5, with TRBD2 matching over 10 bases. The V segment lost 1 base and the J segment 1 base; nucleotides outside the gene matches: 6. Germline CDR1 and CDR2: SNHLY and FYNNEI. This CDR3 contains 17 residues. The CDR3 DNA reads as TGTGCCAGCAGTGAAGAAGCGGGACTAGCGATCCAAGAGACCCAGTACTTC. Translating it yields CASSEEAGLAIQETQYF.

The chain couples TRBV9 to TRBJ1-2, with D possibly TRBD1 on 6 matching bases. There are 14 residues in the CDR3. The germline gives CDR1 SGDLS, CDR2 YYNGEE. V dropped 1 base and J dropped 8 bases, with 15 bases sitting between them. The CDR3 DNA reads as TGTGCCAGCAGCGTAATTTCAGGGGCCGGGGGCTACACCTTC. This codes for CASSVISGAGGYTF.

This sequence joins TRBV23-1 and TRBJ1-1; 9 bases are a match to TRBD1. TRBV23-1 is labeled an ORF, and its function is uncertain. The CDR3 contains 16 residues. The V and J ends lost 3 bases and 3 bases, in that order; junction bases with no gene match: 8. The CDR3 DNA follows: TGCGCCAGCAGTCACTTCCCGGACAGGGGAGACACTGAAGCTTTCTTT. It specifies CASSHFPDRGDTEAFF.

About this clone: At one boundary the junction diverges from the germline segment, which might be a read error. The V and J genes are TRBV3-1 (or the pseudogene TRBV3-2) and TRBJ1-2, with D uncertain. This CDR3 is built from 14 residues. Germline loops: CDR1 LGHDT, CDR2 YNNKEL (reference sequence). The CDR3 spells CAGSALGVSYGYTF. CDR3 bases: TGTGCCGGCAGCGCCCTAGGCGTTTCCTATGGCTACACCTTC.

The chain employs TRBV30 and TRBJ1-6; D is ambiguous. CDR3 size: 13 residues. The V and J ends lost 4 bases and 13 bases respectively, with 17 bases between them. From germline, CDR1 is GTSNPN and CDR2 SVGIG (reference sequence). For the CDR3, the DNA is TGTGCCTGGAACCGGGTTGTGAGAACGCCCCTCCACTTT. Its protein product is CAWNRVVRTPLHF.

The chain is built from TRBV7-6 and TRBJ2-5; 8 nucleotides agree with TRBD2. CDR1 is SGHVS and CDR2 is FNYEAQ in the germline V gene. Trimming took 5 bases from V and 5 from J; bases not matched to a gene: 10. CDR3 size: 15 residues. The CDR3: CASSRPGTSQETQYF. Written as DNA, the CDR3 is TGTGCCAGCAGCCGGCCGGGGACTAGTCAGGAGACCCAGTACTTC.

The gene calls are TRBV7-2 and TRBJ2-1; 8 nucleotides line up with TRBD2. Germline V gene sequence: CDR1 SGHTA, CDR2 FQGNSA. With V trimmed by 1 base and J by 8 bases, 4 bases remained unmatched. This CDR3 is built from 14 residues. The CDR3 here is CASSLGNSGDEQFF. CDR3 nucleotide sequence: TGTGCCAGCAGCTTAGGAAATAGCGGGGATGAGCAGTTCTTC.

The rearrangement links TRBV12-3 or TRBV12-4 to TRBJ2-1; no clear D gene. This CDR3 has 12 amino acids. Between the trimmed V and J ends, which lost 5 bases and 8 bases, there was a span of 10 bases. The CDR3 DNA sequence: TGTGCCAGCAGTCCGGGTTTGCATGAGCAGTTCTTC. Its protein product is CASSPGLHEQFF.

The rearrangement uses TRBV3-1 (or the pseudogene TRBV3-2) and TRBJ2-1; 7 nucleotides align to TRBD1. The CDR3 totals 14 residues. Trimming took 3 bases from V and 4 from J; bases not matched to a gene: 3. Germline-derived CDR1 and CDR2 are LGHDT and YNNKEL (reference sequence). The CDR3 loop reads CASSQGTDYNEQFF. The DNA of the CDR3 is TGTGCCAGCAGCCAGGGGACAGATTACAATGAGCAGTTCTTC.

The rearrangement links TRBV7-2 to TRBJ1-6; TRBD1 aligns across 12 bases. The trim removed 6 bases at V and 10 bases at J, leaving 13 bases unmatched. Germline V gene lookup returns CDR1 SGHTA and CDR2 FQGNSA. This CDR3 contains 17 residues. CDR3 DNA: TGTGCCAGCAGAGGGGGGGACAGGGGGCGTTGGAAATCACCCCTCCACTTT. Translating gives CASRGGDRGRWKSPLHF.

The J gene is TRBJ2-1, the V gene TRBV10-1; TRBD2 agrees at 8 bases. Per germline, CDR1 WNHNN and CDR2 SYGVQD (reference sequence). V dropped 4 bases and J dropped 11; count of bases not matched to a gene: 7. The length of the CDR3 is 13 residues. The CDR3 region is CASSGAGGGQQFF. CDR3 nucleotide sequence: TGCGCCAGCAGTGGAGCCGGGGGGGGCCAGCAGTTCTTC.

The rearrangement links TRBV27 to TRBJ1-1, with TRBD1 identical over 8 bases. Trimming removed 1 base from V and 4 bases from J; junction bases left unmatched: 11. This CDR3 is built from 17 residues. Per germline, CDR1 MNHEY and CDR2 SMNVEV (reference sequence). CDR3 region: CASSLFAAGGAGTEAFF. The CDR3 DNA reads TGTGCCAGCAGTTTATTCGCGGCAGGGGGCGCAGGCACTGAAGCTTTCTTT.

The V gene is TRBV18, the J gene TRBJ2-1, with 8 bases matching TRBD1. Per the germline V gene, CDR1 is KGHSH and CDR2 is LQKENI. The CDR3 sequence is 15 residues long. V shed 4 bases and J 2 bases; nucleotides not matched to a gene: 4. For the CDR3, the DNA is TGTGCCAGCTCACATTCAGGGGGCCCCTACAATGAGCAGTTCTTC. Protein: CASSHSGGPYNEQFF.

The chain recombines TRBV19 with TRBJ1-2, with 8 bases aligning to TRBD1. The V and J ends lost 4 bases and 5 bases, in that order; junction bases with no gene match: 12. The CDR3 consists of 16 residues. Germline CDR1 reads LNHDA; CDR2 reads SQIVND (reference sequence). CDR3 residues: CASSNYDRGSGYGYTF. CDR3 coding DNA: TGTGCCAGTAGTAACTACGACAGGGGTTCAGGATATGGCTACACCTTC.

This chain uses TRBV2 with TRBJ2-2; 10 bases line up with TRBD2. The germline V gene has CDR1 SNHLY and CDR2 FYNNEI. This CDR3 has 16 residues. V trimming: 5 bases; J trimming: 1 base; junction bases outside the gene matches: 4. The CDR3 loop is CASSYLAGENTGELFF. In DNA, the CDR3 is TGTGCCAGCAGTTACCTAGCGGGGGAGAACACCGGGGAGCTGTTTTTT.

The chain uses TRBV6-5 and TRBJ2-2; D is unclear. This CDR3 is built from 11 residues. The V gene's germline CDR1 is MNHEY and CDR2 SVGAGI. V lost 8 bases and J 7 bases, leaving 8 bases between the germline ends. CDR3 nucleotide sequence: TGTGCCAGCGGAAGGAGCGGGGAGCTGTTTTTT. It is translated as CASGRSGELFF.